The 24 T cell receptor beta chains in this list originate from one sample, sequenced in a study of blood T cell repertoires in COVID-19. Sequencing used immunoSEQ multiplex PCR; TCRdb keeps in-frame clones, though not all of them. The sample consists of approximately 290,000 clones, about 91% of them appearing once. Sequencing was done on a sample of peripheral blood. Receptors were obtained from a woman aged 55-75 years with acute or convalescent COVID-19.

The chain is built from TRBV9 and TRBJ1-4; no reliable D call. V was cut by 0 bases and J by 4 bases, with 16 bases left in between. Germline-derived CDR1 and CDR2 are SGDLS and YYNGEE. The CDR3 is 17 amino acids. CDR3: CASSVGSMGGGNEKLFF. For the CDR3, the DNA is TGTGCCAGCAGCGTAGGTAGTATGGGAGGTGGTAATGAAAAACTGTTTTTT.

This rearrangement joins TRBV7-8 to TRBJ2-3; the match to TRBD2 covers 7 bases. The germline V gene encodes CDR1 SGHVS and CDR2 FQNEAQ. The CDR3 has 15 residues. J was trimmed by 5 bases and V by 1 base; bases with no gene match: 6. The CDR3 DNA reads TGTGCCAGCAGCTTAGGGGCTAGCGGTGGAGATACGCAGTATTTT. As protein: CASSLGASGGDTQYF.

The rearrangement links TRBV5-4 to TRBJ2-2; 14 nucleotides match TRBD2. The CDR3 sequence is 19 residues long. In germline, CDR1 is SGHNT, CDR2 YYREEE (reference sequence). Trimming took 4 bases from V and 4 from J; bases not matched to a gene: 12. CDR3 amino acids: CASSGGLAGGFPGTGELFF. The CDR3 nucleotides are TGTGCCAGCAGCGGAGGACTAGCGGGAGGCTTCCCGGGCACCGGGGAGCTGTTTTTT.

Remarks on this clone: Other nucleotide sequences from this sample produce the same CDR3. The gene calls are TRBV9 and TRBJ2-1, with 9 bases that match TRBD2. CDR3 length: 16 residues. After removal of 4 bases from V and 7 bases from J, the junction contained 12 bases not matched to a gene. Per germline, CDR1 SGDLS and CDR2 YYNGEE. CDR3 in amino acids: CASSPRQRGAYNEQFF. Written as DNA, the CDR3 is TGTGCCAGCAGCCCCCGACAGCGGGGGGCGTATAATGAGCAGTTCTTC.

This clone was counted between two and nine times. The chain links TRBV4-2 to TRBJ2-5; the match to TRBD2 covers 13 bases. V gave up 5 bases and J gave up 5 bases; unmatched junction bases: 8. CDR1 is LGHNA, CDR2 YNFKEQ, per germline. The length of the CDR3 is 16 residues. CDR3 bases: TGTGCCAGCAGCGACGGGACTAGCGGGATTTGGGAGACCCAGTACTTC. Encoded protein: CASSDGTSGIWETQYF.

This chain links TRBV24-1 with TRBJ2-7; 11 positions agree with TRBD2. J lost 4 bases, V lost 9 bases, and 10 bases had no gene match. Germline CDR1 reads KGHDR; CDR2 reads SFDVKD. CDR3 length: 15 residues. CDR3 region: CATSDWASGRYEQYF. The DNA of the CDR3 is TGTGCCACCTCCGATTGGGCTAGCGGGAGGTACGAGCAGTACTTC.

J is TRBJ1-2 and V is TRBV20-1, with D uncertain. In germline, CDR1 is DFQATT, CDR2 SNEGSKA (reference sequence). The CDR3 has 10 residues. The V end lost 1 base, the J end lost 8 bases, and 5 bases lay between the germline ends. The CDR3 DNA follows: TGCAGTGCTAGAGCCGAGGGCTACACCTTC. It is translated as CSARAEGYTF.

The V gene is TRBV5-1, the J gene TRBJ2-4; the match to TRBD1 covers 8 bases. Germline CDR1 and CDR2: SGHRS and YFSETQ. This CDR3 spans 13 amino acids. J gave up 9 bases and V 6 bases, and 8 bases lay outside the gene matches. This CDR3 is CASTLDRDSIQYF. As DNA, the CDR3 is TGCGCCAGCACCCTGGACAGGGATAGCATTCAGTACTTC. Drawing the rest from reference TRBV5-1 and TRBJ2-4, the complete variable domain is KAGVTQTPRYLIKTRGQQVTLSCSPISGHRSVSWYQQTPGQGLQFLFEYFSETQRNKGNFPGRFSGRQFSNSRSEMNVSTLELGDSALYLCASTLDRDSIQYFGAGTRLSVL.

This clone was seen more than once but under ten times. The J gene is TRBJ2-3, the V gene TRBV10-2, with 9 bases fitting TRBD2. Losses at the gene ends were 0 bases for V and 0 bases for J; bases not matched to a gene: 13. The CDR3 runs to 20 residues. Germline values: CDR1 WSHSY, CDR2 SAAADI. The CDR3 region is CASSESWSSGTSSSTDTQYF. In DNA form, the CDR3 reads TGCGCCAGCAGTGAGTCGTGGTCTAGCGGGACCTCCTCTAGCACAGATACGCAGTATTTT.

The CDR3 loop reads CASSLTSTGAGLNTEAFF. The CDR3 nucleotides read TGTGCCAGCAGCTTGACCTCGACAGGGGCCGGACTGAACACTGAAGCTTTCTTT. This chain links TRBV7-6 with TRBJ1-1; 8 nucleotides line up with TRBD1. Per germline, CDR1 SGHVS and CDR2 FNYEAQ. The CDR3 has 18 residues. V shed 3 bases and J 0 bases; nucleotides not matched to a gene: 12.

The CDR3 sequence: CASSPREAVSYNEQFF. The CDR3 nucleotides read TGTGCCAGCAGCCCACGGGAAGCGGTTTCCTACAATGAGCAGTTCTTC. The rearrangement links TRBV9 to TRBJ2-1, with D perhaps TRBD2 (5 bases). The V and J ends lost 4 bases and 1 base respectively, with 15 bases between them. The length of the CDR3 is 16 residues. Per the germline V gene, CDR1 is SGDLS and CDR2 is YYNGEE.

V gene TRBV7-3 combines with J gene TRBJ2-3; 8 bases align to TRBD2. V lost 1 base and J lost 2; bases outside the gene matches: 11. There are 18 residues in the CDR3. CDR1 and CDR2 (germline): SGHTA, FQGTGA. CDR3 in DNA: TGTGCCAGCAGCTTAAATCCCCGGGGGGGCGACCTCACAGATACGCAGTATTTT. This translates into CASSLNPRGGDLTDTQYF.

V is TRBV3-1 (or the pseudogene TRBV3-2) and J is TRBJ2-1; TRBD2 aligns across 8 bases. Trimming cost V 7 bases and J 4 bases; bases outside gene matches: 9. Germline V gene sequence: CDR1 LGHDT, CDR2 YNNKEL (reference sequence). The CDR3 sequence is 15 residues long. The CDR3 coding sequence is TGTGCCAGCAACCGTAGGACTAGCCCTTACAATGAGCAGTTCTTC. Translated, it gives CASNRRTSPYNEQFF.

Concerning this clone: This CDR3 is also generated by other DNA sequences in the sample. The V call is TRBV5-1, the J call TRBJ2-7, with a tentative D call TRBD1 (5 bases). Looked up from germline, CDR1 is SGHRS and CDR2 is YFSETQ. The CDR3 is 13 residues long. The V end lost 2 bases, the J end lost 3 bases, and 9 bases lay between the germline ends. The CDR3 here is CASSLGRDYEQYF. The DNA for the CDR3 is TGCGCCAGCAGCTTAGGCAGGGACTACGAGCAGTACTTC.

The chain recombines TRBV5-5 with TRBJ2-3, with 10 positions matching TRBD2. CDR3 length: 18 amino acids. Trimming took 2 bases from V and 0 from J; bases not matched to a gene: 9. Germline V gene lookup returns CDR1 SGHKS and CDR2 YYEKEE (reference sequence). In DNA form, the CDR3 reads TGTGCCAGCAGCTTTTTAGCGGGGGGATCTGCTAGCACAGATACGCAGTATTTT. Amino acids: CASSFLAGGSASTDTQYF.

This clone was recorded once. J is TRBJ2-7 and V is TRBV7-3; TRBD2 might be the D (6 bases). This CDR3 is 15 amino acids long. Trimming removed 6 bases at V and 5 bases at J, with 20 bases between. Germline V gene sequence: CDR1 SGHTA, CDR2 FQGTGA. The CDR3 coding sequence is TGTGCCAGCAGTCCCACCGGGACTCTATTAAACGAGCAGTACTTC. Its protein is CASSPTGTLLNEQYF.

The chain joins TRBV6-5 to TRBJ1-2; D not certain. The V end was cut by 4 bases, the J end by 7 bases, with 13 bases between. Germline assignment: CDR1 MNHEY and CDR2 SVGAGI. The CDR3 sequence is 13 residues long. The DNA of the CDR3 is TGTGCCAGCAGTTCCAGGACCGCGGGTGGCTACACCTTC. Protein sequence: CASSSRTAGGYTF.

V gene TRBV11-2 combines with J gene TRBJ2-1, with TRBD1 identical over 11 bases. The CDR3 is 18 amino acids. Unmatched junction bases numbered 9, after V lost 3 bases and J lost 2 bases. Per germline, CDR1 SGHAT and CDR2 FQNNGV. The CDR3 protein is CASSFLLTDRGPYNEQFF. The CDR3 DNA is TGTGCCAGCAGCTTCCTTCTTACGGACAGGGGGCCCTACAATGAGCAGTTCTTC.

The genes are TRBV11-1 and TRBJ2-2, with 11 bases matching TRBD2. Looked up from germline, CDR1 is SGHAT and CDR2 is FQDESV (reference sequence). There are 16 residues in the CDR3. The J segment lost 3 bases and the V segment lost 3 bases, leaving 3 bases of the junction unmatched. CDR3 nucleotide sequence: TGTGCCAGCAGCTTGACTAGCGGGATATACACCGGGGAGCTGTTTTTT. This codes for CASSLTSGIYTGELFF.

This chain links TRBV6-4 with TRBJ2-2; 9 bases are shared with TRBD1. The CDR3 spans 15 residues. Germline V gives CDR1 MRHNA, CDR2 SNTAGT. J gave up 3 bases and V 5 bases, and 4 bases lay outside the gene matches. CDR3 residues: CASSLQGADTGELFF. Written as DNA, the CDR3 is TGTGCCAGCAGTCTACAGGGGGCTGACACCGGGGAGCTGTTTTTT.

CDR3 residues: CASSAQGTSGSGNEQFF. The CDR3 DNA reads as TGTGCCAGTAGTGCCCAAGGGACTAGCGGGAGTGGTAATGAGCAGTTCTTC. V and J are TRBV19 and TRBJ2-1; 14 bases line up with TRBD2. Per germline, CDR1 LNHDA and CDR2 SQIVND (reference sequence). J gave up 7 bases and V 5 bases, and 10 bases lay outside the gene matches. There are 17 residues in the CDR3.

The chain carries TRBV3-1 (or the pseudogene TRBV3-2) and TRBJ2-2, with 8 bases identical to TRBD2. From germline, CDR1 is LGHDT and CDR2 YNNKEL (reference sequence). The CDR3 extends over 17 amino acids. V lost 0 bases to trimming and J lost 6 bases; unmatched junction nucleotides: 9. The CDR3 region has the DNA TGTGCCAGCAGCCAAGAGTCCCGGGGGGGGCCGGCCGGGGAGCTGTTTTTT. This gives the protein CASSQESRGGPAGELFF.

In this sample, this clone turned up once. The sample carries other DNA sequences with the same CDR3. The chain combines TRBV29-1 with TRBJ2-7; D is perhaps TRBD1 (6 bases). The CDR3 totals 13 residues. The V end lost 6 bases, the J end lost 4 bases, and 16 bases lay between the germline ends. Per the germline V gene, CDR1 is SQVTM and CDR2 is ANQGSEA. The CDR3, as DNA: TGCAGCGTCGATGGGCAGGGGCAGTACGAGCAGTACTTC. As protein: CSVDGQGQYEQYF.

Here the CDR3 reads CASSSREKLFF. The CDR3 bases are TGTGCCAGCAGCTCTAGGGAAAAACTGTTTTTT. The chain employs TRBV7-9 and TRBJ1-4; no clear D. Germline CDR1 reads SEHNR; CDR2 reads FQNEAQ (reference sequence). V was pared by 4 bases and J by 8 bases, with 5 bases between. The CDR3 length is 11 residues.